This section outlines one TCR beta chain sequence together with its context. Its antigen is not yet known. No base qualities exist here, and no much larger clone lies one base off it. TCR CDR3 regions were amplified from genomic DNA by multiplex PCR using the deep immunoSEQ assay. For each cell subset, the extracted genomic DNA was distributed evenly across all wells of several immunoSEQ 96-well plates, and each plate served as one replicate. For sorted subsets, each replicate PCR was loaded with roughly 190 ng genomic DNA, equivalent to 30,000 or so T cell genomes. Purified libraries were measured with a Qubit 3.0 fluorometer, size-checked on a Bioanalyzer 2100, and measured again with the KAPA Library Quantification kit. A separate single-read 150-cycle Illumina NextSeq 550 flow cell was used to sequence each immunoSEQ 96-well plate. Concerning the study's data processing: Because the immunoSEQ output included only junctional sequences and no quality scores, the filtering could not be the same as the filtering used for full-length reads. Sequences were annotated with PyIR, a Python wrapper for IgBLAST v1.9, using IMGT germline references to assign V/J genes and CDR3. Reads with weak V/J assignments (E-value above 1e-6), missing CDR3, stop codons, out-of-frame junctions, or ambiguous translated residues were removed. V3J clonotypes were defined as sequences sharing an identical inferred V gene, J gene, and CDR3 amino acid sequence. Percentage overlap between repertoires was calculated by dividing the number of shared unique clonotypes by the size of the smaller repertoire. Repertoire richness was assessed with RTK rarefaction, the Chao1 estimator, and Recon v2.1 estimates of unobserved clonotypes. OLGA was used to compute generation probabilities for all TCRbeta clonotypes that the gDNA method yielded from several donors. As stored in TCRdb, this immuneACCESS dataset retains in-frame rearrangements with V and J assigned. A fraction of the clones does not appear; measured against another copy, unresolved V genes explain less than half of the discrepancy, and the remainder lacks a known reason. D and trimming were read from the DNA, whereas the V and J calls and clone size are those reported in that table. The sample table records some 2 million clones; roughly 95% of these occur just once. The top ten clones comprise about 1.1% of the sample.

This sample is drawn from a study of shared clonotypes between healthy human individuals (TCRdb year 2020). Regarding the study in general: Three men and a couple of women, aged 18 to 49 years, made up the cohort. For each donor, CD4 naive and CD4 memory were each run on three plates, CD8 naive on two plates, and CD8 memory on one plate. The study deeply sequenced blood TCR repertoires of about 5 healthy adults to estimate repertoire size and the extent of clonotype sharing between individuals. Libraries were prepared and TCR repertoires were sequenced by different laboratories using diverse techniques, in order to increase sequencing depth and limit assay-specific biases. Between about 0.9 and 9 billion PBMCs per donor were obtained by leukapheresis.

V trim: 5 bases; J trim: 4 bases; unmatched bases: 9. Reading the germline V gene (reference sequence) gives CDR1 SEHNR and CDR2 FQNEAQ. Inclusive of the bounding cysteine and phenylalanine, the CDR3 is 16 residues long. The entry retains the CDR3 DNA only, 48 bases that are in frame from base 1. What the authors observed across the whole study: Compared with non-shared clonotypes, the clonotypes found in all four sorted-subset donors had higher generation probabilities. Even with the large sequencing depth, rarefaction of the sorted-subset datasets indicated that sequencing was incomplete. Sampling was restricted to blood, and TCR repertoires in tissues likely differ from the TCR repertoires found in blood. Across a handful of donors, approximately 4.9% of naive CD4, around 3.3% of naive CD8, roughly 2.2% of memory CD4, and around 0.4% of memory CD8 clonotypes were shared. Based on pairwise subsampling, the degree of clonotype sharing among donors was expected to be affected by sequencing depth. Naive subsets generally had larger estimated clonotype richness than memory subsets did. The genetic and exposure-history diversity represented was limited by the small number of donors.

CD8 naive samples were CD45RO-negative cells positively selected for CCR7, giving a CD45RA+CCR7+ population that excluded TemRA cells. The donors were healthy, HIV-negative adults with no recently reported acute infections or vaccinations. Every donor was a Caucasian adult residing in Nashville, Tennessee, USA. Blood was collected by leukapheresis, and PBMCs were isolated by Ficoll-Histopaque density gradient centrifugation and then cryopreserved in liquid nitrogen vapor phase. Analytical flow cytometry was used to check the purity and quantity of each magnetically sorted T cell population. Each sorted fraction had its genomic DNA isolated and then quantified by UV absorbance on a Nanodrop 2000c.

The rearranged chain carries TRBV7-9 and TRBJ2-2, and 8 bases in between align with TRBD1. The clonotype comes from a man aged 18 to 35 in good health. Specimen: naive CD8+ T cells sorted from blood. According to the study, the label for this sample's cell subset or site signals: CD45RA+CCR7+. The DNA sequence is as follows: TGTGCCAGCAGCCCTCGGACAGGGCTCGGCACCGGGGAGCTGTTTTTT. Its amino acids are CASSPRTGLGTGELFF.